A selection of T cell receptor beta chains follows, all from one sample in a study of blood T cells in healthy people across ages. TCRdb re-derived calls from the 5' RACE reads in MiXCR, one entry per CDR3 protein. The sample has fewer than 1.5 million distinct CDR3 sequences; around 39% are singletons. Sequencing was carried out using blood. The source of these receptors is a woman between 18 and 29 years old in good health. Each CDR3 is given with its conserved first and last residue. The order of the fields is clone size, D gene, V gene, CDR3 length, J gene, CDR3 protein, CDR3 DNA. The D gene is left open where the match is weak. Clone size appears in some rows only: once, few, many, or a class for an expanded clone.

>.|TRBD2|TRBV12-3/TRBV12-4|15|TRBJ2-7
CASRAGASGSYEQYF
TGTGCCAGCAGGGCTGGGGCTAGCGGGAGTTACGAGCAGTACTTC
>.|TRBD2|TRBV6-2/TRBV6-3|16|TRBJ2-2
CASSYPGRAHTGELFF
TGTGCCAGCAGTTACCCCGGGAGGGCTCACACCGGGGAGCTGTTTTTT
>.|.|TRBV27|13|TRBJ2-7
CASSFGWNYEQYF
TGTGCCAGCAGTTTTGGATGGAACTACGAGCAGTACTTC
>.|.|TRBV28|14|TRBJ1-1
CASLRGSSGTEAFF
TGTGCCAGCCTGAGGGGCTCCTCGGGAACTGAAGCTTTCTTT
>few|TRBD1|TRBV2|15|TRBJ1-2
CASSASAQGARGYTF
TGTGCCAGCAGTGCCTCCGCACAGGGGGCACGGGGCTACACCTTC
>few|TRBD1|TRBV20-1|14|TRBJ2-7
CSALSGTGTYEQYF
TGCAGTGCTTTATCCGGGACAGGGACCTACGAGCAGTACTTC
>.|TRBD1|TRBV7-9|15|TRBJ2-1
CASGTGQINNNEQFF
TGTGCCAGCGGGACAGGTCAAATTAACAACAATGAGCAGTTCTTC
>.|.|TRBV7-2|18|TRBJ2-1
CASSLGAAAFLRSNEQFF
TGTGCCAGCAGCTTAGGAGCGGCAGCTTTCCTACGTTCCAATGAGCAGTTCTTC
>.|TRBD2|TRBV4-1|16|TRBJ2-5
CASSQIAGGLGETQYF
TGCGCCAGCAGCCAAATAGCGGGGGGGCTCGGAGAGACCCAGTACTTC
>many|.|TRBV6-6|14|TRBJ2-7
CASSYPGQTYEQYF
TGTGCCAGCAGTTACCCAGGACAGACCTACGAGCAGTACTTC
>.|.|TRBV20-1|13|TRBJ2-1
CSAGTSYYNEQFF
TGCAGTGCCGGGACTTCCTACTACAATGAGCAGTTCTTC
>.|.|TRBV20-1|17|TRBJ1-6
CSARDTSKPLQNSPLHF
TGCAGTGCTAGAGATACATCGAAGCCCCTGCAGAATTCACCCCTCCACTTT
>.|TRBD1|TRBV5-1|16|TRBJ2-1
CASSQHRGFSYNEQFF
TGCGCCAGCAGCCAACACAGGGGCTTCTCCTACAATGAGCAGTTCTTC
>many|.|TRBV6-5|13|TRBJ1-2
CASSYSGGGGYTF
TGTGCCAGCAGTTACTCGGGCGGGGGTGGCTACACCTTC
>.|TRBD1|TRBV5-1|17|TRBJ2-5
CASSSPNRDRVSGTQYF
TGCGCCAGCAGCTCGCCTAACCGGGACAGGGTATCGGGGACCCAGTACTTC
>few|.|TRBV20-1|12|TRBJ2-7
CSARVGGYEQYF
TGCAGTGCTAGAGTCGGGGGCTACGAGCAGTACTTC
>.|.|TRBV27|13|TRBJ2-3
CASSSHRVDTQYF
TGTGCCAGCAGTTCACACAGGGTAGATACGCAGTATTTT
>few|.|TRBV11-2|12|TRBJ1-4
CASSLDRGKLFF
TGTGCCAGCAGCTTAGATAGAGGGAAACTGTTTTTT
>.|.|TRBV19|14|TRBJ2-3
CATVGWPYTDTQYF
TGTGCCACGGTGGGGTGGCCCTACACAGATACGCAGTATTTT
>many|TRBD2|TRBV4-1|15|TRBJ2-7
CASSQDRAGVREQYF
TGCGCCAGCAGCCAAGATAGGGCGGGAGTAAGGGAGCAGTACTTC
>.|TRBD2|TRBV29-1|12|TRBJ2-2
CRVGLAAGELFF
TGCAGAGTTGGACTAGCGGCCGGGGAGCTGTTTTTT
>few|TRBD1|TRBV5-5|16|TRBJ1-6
CASSWNLGQGYSPLHF
TGTGCCAGCAGCTGGAATTTGGGACAGGGGTACTCACCCCTCCACTTT
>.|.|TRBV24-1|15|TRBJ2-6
CATTHSPLGANVLTF
TGTGCCACCACCCACAGTCCTCTGGGGGCCAACGTCCTGACTTTC
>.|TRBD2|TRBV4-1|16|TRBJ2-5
CASSQVGGGHQETQYF
TGCGCCAGCAGCCAAGTTGGCGGGGGGCACCAAGAGACCCAGTACTTC
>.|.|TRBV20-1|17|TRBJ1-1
CSARVIEDTKTNTEAFF
TGCAGTGCTAGAGTGATCGAGGACACAAAGACGAACACTGAAGCTTTCTTT
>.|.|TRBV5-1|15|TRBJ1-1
CASSLRSGLNTEAFF
TGCGCCAGCAGCTTGCGATCAGGGCTGAACACTGAAGCTTTCTTT